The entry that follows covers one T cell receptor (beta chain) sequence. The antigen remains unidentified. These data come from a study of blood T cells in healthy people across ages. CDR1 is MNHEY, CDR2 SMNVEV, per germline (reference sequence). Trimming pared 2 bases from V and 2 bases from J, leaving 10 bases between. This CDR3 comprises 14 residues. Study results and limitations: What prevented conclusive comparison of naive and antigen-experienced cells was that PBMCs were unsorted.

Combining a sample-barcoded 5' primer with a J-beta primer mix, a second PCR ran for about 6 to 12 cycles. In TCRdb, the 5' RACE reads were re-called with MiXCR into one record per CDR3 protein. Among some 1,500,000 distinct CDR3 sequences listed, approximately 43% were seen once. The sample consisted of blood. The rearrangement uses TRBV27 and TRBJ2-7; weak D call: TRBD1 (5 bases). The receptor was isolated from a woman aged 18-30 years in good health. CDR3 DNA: TGTGCCAGCAGTTTAAGCAGGGTCACCTACGAGCAGTACTTC. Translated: CASSLSRVTYEQYF.